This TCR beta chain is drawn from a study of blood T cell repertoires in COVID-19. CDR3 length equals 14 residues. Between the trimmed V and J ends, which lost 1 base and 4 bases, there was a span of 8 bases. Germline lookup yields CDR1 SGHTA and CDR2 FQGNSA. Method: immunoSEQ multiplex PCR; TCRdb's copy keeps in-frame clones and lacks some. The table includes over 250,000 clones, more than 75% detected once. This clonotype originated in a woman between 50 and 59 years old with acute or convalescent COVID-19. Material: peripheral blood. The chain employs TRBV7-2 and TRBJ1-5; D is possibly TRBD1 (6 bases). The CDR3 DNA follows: TGTGCCAGCAGCTTAGGACAGGCAAATCAGCCCCAGCATTTT. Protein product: CASSLGQANQPQHF.